A selection of T cell receptor beta chains follows, all from one sample in a study of T cell changes during pregnancy in multiple sclerosis. TCRdb keeps only in-frame clones here, not all; method: immunoSEQ multiplex PCR. The table lists tens of thousands of clones, about 83% of them singletons. The input for sequencing was CD8+ T cells from peripheral blood mononuclear cells, taken after pregnancy. The receptors come from a female donor with multiple sclerosis, enrolled in a pregnancy study. The CDR3 runs from the conserved cysteine through the conserved F or W. Fields, in order: J gene, V gene, clone size, D gene, CDR3 DNA, CDR3 protein. D genes are given only for firm matches. Size is stated for part of the rows, as once, few or many counts, or as a class when the clone is expanded.

TRBJ1-6,TRBV2,NA,NA,TGTGCCAGCAGTCGCTGGAGTTCACCCCTCCACTTT,CASSRWSSPLHF
TRBJ2-5,TRBV6-6,NA,TRBD2,TGTGCCAGCAGTTCCCTAGCGGTCCAAGAGACCCAGTACTTC,CASSSLAVQETQYF
TRBJ2-1,TRBV4-3,NA,NA,TGCGCCAGCAGCCCCACCGGTTACAATGAGCAGTTCTTC,CASSPTGYNEQFF
TRBJ2-5,TRBV7-2,NA,NA,TGTGCCAGCAGCGCCGGGACTGGTGGGGAAATTTGGCTAGAGACCCAGTACTTC,CASSAGTGGEIWLETQYF
TRBJ2-4,TRBV6-9,NA,TRBD2,TGTGCCAGCAGTTATTATCGGCTAGCGGGGACCAAAAACATTCAGTACTTC,CASSYYRLAGTKNIQYF
TRBJ2-3,TRBV5-1,few,TRBD2,TGCGCCAGCAGCTGGGAGGGCCCCAGGTATACGCAGTATTTT,CASSWEGPRYTQYF
TRBJ2-7,TRBV2,NA,NA,TGTGCCAGCAGCGTAGGTCTGGGCGAGTACTTC,CASSVGLGEYF
TRBJ1-1,TRBV7-8,NA,TRBD1,TGTGCCAGCAGCCGAGGACAGGGGGCATACACTGAAGCTTTCTTT,CASSRGQGAYTEAFF
TRBJ2-2,TRBV30,NA,TRBD1,TGTGCCTGGAACCCACCGGACAGGGACACCGGGGAGCTGTTTTTT,CAWNPPDRDTGELFF
TRBJ2-7,TRBV14,NA,TRBD2,TGTGCCAGCAGCGATTTAGCGGGGGGTGGCTACGAGCAGTACTTC,CASSDLAGGGYEQYF
TRBJ2-2,TRBV10-3,NA,NA,TGTGCCATCAGTGGGACAGCGAACACCGGGGAGCTGTTTTTT,CAISGTANTGELFF
TRBJ1-4,TRBV7-9,once,NA,TGTGCCAGCAGCTTAGTTGAGAGCGCGGTTTTTCATATAGATGAAAAACTGTTTTTT,CASSLVESAVFHIDEKLFF
TRBJ1-4,TRBV10-3,NA,TRBD1,TGTGCCATCAGTGACCGGGACAGGGAGGAAAAACTGTTTTTT,CAISDRDREEKLFF
TRBJ2-7,TRBV5-1,NA,TRBD1,TGCGCCAGCAGCCTAGATCCGGGACAGGGGGCTTCCCACGAGCAGTACTTC,CASSLDPGQGASHEQYF
TRBJ2-3,TRBV6-4,NA,TRBD2,TGTGCCAGCAGTGACTCATTAGCGGGGGGGACAGATACGCAGTATTTT,CASSDSLAGGTDTQYF